Below, 19 T cell receptor beta chains from the same sample are listed, as sequenced in a study of blood T cell repertoires in COVID-19. Sequencing used immunoSEQ multiplex PCR; TCRdb keeps in-frame clones, though not all of them. This table has 350,000 to 400,000 clones, about 89% appearing once. The source material was PBMCs or T cells enriched from blood (not recorded which). The receptors stem from a middle-aged woman who had been exposed to COVID-19.

This sequence joins TRBV19 and TRBJ1-1; TRBD1 agrees at 8 bases. V lost 5 bases to trimming and J lost 2 bases; unmatched junction nucleotides: 4. Germline-derived CDR1 and CDR2 are LNHDA and SQIVND (reference sequence). The CDR3 length is 14 residues. The CDR3 reads CASSQGARNTEAFF. The CDR3 nucleotides are TGTGCCAGTAGTCAGGGGGCGAGAAACACTGAAGCTTTCTTT.

The chain has TRBV12-3 or TRBV12-4 and TRBJ1-6; 8 positions agree with TRBD1. Trimming removed 8 bases from V and 7 bases from J; junction bases left unmatched: 4. This CDR3 spans 13 amino acids. CDR3 residues: CASWTGHNSPLHF. Here the CDR3 DNA reads TGTGCCAGCTGGACAGGGCACAATTCACCCCTCCACTTT.

V is TRBV5-4 and J is TRBJ2-3; a weak D match, TRBD2 (6 bases). This CDR3 has 15 amino acids. Germline V gene data show CDR1 as SGHNT and CDR2 as YYREEE (reference sequence). Trimming removed 2 bases from V and 6 bases from J, with 16 bases in between. The CDR3 loop reads CASSLSFAREDTQYF. The CDR3 region has the DNA TGTGCCAGCAGCTTATCATTTGCCCGGGAGGATACGCAGTATTTT.

The chain couples TRBV19 to TRBJ1-2, with 7 bases that match TRBD1. From germline, CDR1 is LNHDA and CDR2 SQIVND (reference sequence). V dropped 6 bases and J dropped 3; count of bases not matched to a gene: 4. CDR3 length: 13 residues. The CDR3 loop reads CASRQGMDYGYTF. The CDR3 region has the DNA TGTGCCAGTAGACAGGGGATGGACTATGGCTACACCTTC.

The chain couples TRBV24-1 to TRBJ1-1; a weak D match, TRBD1 (6 bases). V shed 2 bases and J shed 3 bases, with 12 bases lying between them. The CDR3 is made up of 15 amino acids. Germline-derived CDR1 and CDR2 are KGHDR and SFDVKD. The CDR3: CATSDWGPPYTEAFF. CDR3 coding DNA: TGTGCCACCAGTGATTGGGGGCCCCCATACACTGAAGCTTTCTTT.

This clone was detected only once. The V and J genes are TRBV18 and TRBJ1-2; TRBD1 matches 7 bases. The J segment lost 4 bases and the V segment lost 9 bases, leaving 11 bases of the junction unmatched. CDR1 is KGHSH and CDR2 is LQKENI in the germline V gene. The CDR3 sequence is 14 residues long. The CDR3 sequence: CASSDRERSYGYTF. CDR3 nucleotides: TGTGCCAGTTCCGACAGGGAGAGATCCTATGGCTACACCTTC.

The chain joins TRBV5-1 to TRBJ1-1, with 8 bases that match TRBD1. There are 16 residues in the CDR3. The junction had 8 bases not matched to a gene; V was cut back by 0 bases and J by 4 bases. Germline assignment: CDR1 SGHRS and CDR2 YFSETQ. The CDR3 bases are TGCGCCAGCAGCTTGGGCCAGGGGGCAAATCCCACTGAAGCTTTCTTT. Translated, it gives CASSLGQGANPTEAFF.

This chain connects TRBV2 to TRBJ1-6, with D possibly being TRBD1 (6 bases). The V gene's germline CDR1 is SNHLY and CDR2 FYNNEI. V lost 2 bases to trimming and J lost 6 bases, with 11 bases between them. CDR3 length: 15 amino acids. CDR3 in DNA: TGTGCCAGCAGTGAACTGTGGACAGCTAATTCACCCCTCCACTTT. Protein sequence: CASSELWTANSPLHF. The whole variable domain, remainder taken from reference TRBV2 and TRBJ1-6, is EPEVTQTPSHQVTQMGQEVILRCVPISNHLYFYWYRQILGQKVEFLVSFYNNEISEKSEIFDDQFSVERPDGSNFTLKIRSTKLEDSAMYFCASSELWTANSPLHFGNGTRLTVT.

In its sample, this clone was seen once. This chain joins TRBV14 and TRBJ2-5, with TRBD1 matching 8 bases. Germline assignment: CDR1 SGHDN and CDR2 FVKESK. The CDR3 covers 16 residues. V lost 1 base to trimming and J lost 3 bases; unmatched junction nucleotides: 7. Written as DNA, the CDR3 is TGTGCCAGCAGCCAAGGGACCGGGACAGGAGAAGAGACCCAGTACTTC. It yields the protein CASSQGTGTGEETQYF.

The chain carries TRBV24-1 and TRBJ2-2, with TRBD2 identical over 10 bases. V was pared by 5 bases and J by 8 bases, with 13 bases of the junction left unmatched. CDR3 length: 17 residues. Germline loops: CDR1 KGHDR, CDR2 SFDVKD. The CDR3 coding sequence is TGTGCCACCAGTGTTTCTAGCGGGAGAGGCTTGTCGGGGGAGCTGTTTTTT. Protein sequence: CATSVSSGRGLSGELFF.

This rearrangement joins TRBV19 to TRBJ2-2; 14 positions agree with TRBD2. The CDR3 has 14 residues. Germline CDR1 reads LNHDA; CDR2 reads SQIVND (reference sequence). V dropped 5 bases and J dropped 7; count of bases not matched to a gene: 0. The CDR3 DNA sequence: TGTGCCAGTAGTGGGACTAGCGGGAGCGGGGAGCTGTTTTTT. Protein sequence: CASSGTSGSGELFF.

This chain links TRBV5-1 with TRBJ1-1; D not resolved. Trimming cost V 8 bases and J 2 bases, with 22 bases left between them. Germline V gene lookup returns CDR1 SGHRS and CDR2 YFSETQ. CDR3 size: 16 residues. CDR3 sequence: CASSKLERSPNTEAFF. CDR3 nucleotides: TGCGCCAGTTCAAAGCTGGAGCGAAGTCCCAACACTGAAGCTTTCTTT.

The sample holds one count of this clone. V and J are TRBV18 and TRBJ1-2; weak D call: TRBD1 (6 bases). The V and J ends lost 3 bases and 6 bases respectively, with 14 bases between them. This CDR3 has 14 amino acids. Germline lookup yields CDR1 KGHSH and CDR2 LQKENI. The CDR3 sequence: CASSPNRVGDGYTF. CDR3 DNA: TGTGCCAGCTCACCGAACAGGGTCGGAGATGGCTACACCTTC.

This clone was counted once. The chain has TRBV11-2 and TRBJ1-2, with D possibly TRBD1 on 5 matching bases. The CDR3 runs to 14 residues. Germline CDR1 SGHAT, CDR2 FQNNGV. V was pared by 4 bases and J by 8 bases, with 17 bases between. CDR3 nucleotides: TGTGCCAGCAGCTCAAGTTCAGGGCTTACCGGCTACACCTTC. Translating it yields CASSSSSGLTGYTF.

The chain is built from TRBV25-1 and TRBJ2-5; TRBD2 matches 8 bases. This CDR3 spans 15 amino acids. Germline CDR1 and CDR2: MGHDK and SYGVNS. The V gene end was trimmed by 3 bases and the J gene end by 2 bases; junction bases not matched to a gene: 5. In DNA, the CDR3 is TGTGCCAGCAGTGATTTCGGCGGGGGGCAAGAGACCCAGTACTTC. This codes for CASSDFGGGQETQYF.

The J gene is TRBJ1-4, the V gene TRBV7-8, with TRBD1 matching over 9 bases. V lost 5 bases, J lost 5 bases, and 12 bases stayed unmatched. Germline CDR1 and CDR2: SGHVS and FQNEAQ. CDR3 length: 17 amino acids. For the CDR3, the DNA is TGTGCCAGCAGCGGACAAACAGGGGGCGCGGAGAATGAAAAACTGTTTTTT. Its translation is CASSGQTGGAENEKLFF.

This clone was detected once. The rearrangement links TRBV29-1 to TRBJ2-7, with 8 bases identical to TRBD1. Trimming at V came to 6 bases and at J to 2 bases, leaving 9 bases not matched to a gene. Looked up from germline, CDR1 is SQVTM and CDR2 is ANQGSEA. The CDR3 is 14 amino acids. Here the CDR3 reads CSVMTGEFPYEQYF. CDR3 DNA sequence: TGCAGCGTGATGACAGGGGAGTTCCCCTACGAGCAGTACTTC.

On this clone itself: Other DNA sequences in the sample encode the same CDR3. J is TRBJ1-1 and V is TRBV5-4; no firm D call. CDR1 is SGHNT, CDR2 YYREEE, per germline (reference sequence). This CDR3 is 14 amino acids long. V shed 0 bases and J shed 1 base, with 7 bases lying between them. The CDR3 sequence is CASSLGAGNTEAFF. The DNA for the CDR3 is TGTGCCAGCAGCTTGGGGGCCGGGAACACTGAAGCTTTCTTT. Drawing the rest from reference TRBV5-4 and TRBJ1-1, the complete variable domain is ETGVTQSPTHLIKTRGQQVTLRCSSQSGHNTVSWYQQALGQGPQFIFQYYREEENGRGNFPPRFSGLQFPNYSSELNVNALELDDSALYLCASSLGAGNTEAFFGQGTRLTVV.

V and J are TRBV18 and TRBJ2-7; D possibly corresponds to TRBD1 (5 bases). Germline CDR1 and CDR2: KGHSH and LQKENI. This CDR3 is 15 amino acids long. Trimming took 0 bases from V and 6 from J, leaving 15 bases between them. CDR3: CASSPPQGEVGEQYF. In DNA form, the CDR3 reads TGTGCCAGCTCACCACCGCAAGGGGAAGTGGGCGAGCAGTACTTC.